One and the same sample provided the 15 T cell receptor beta chains below, sequenced in a study of early T cells in non-severe SARS-CoV-2 infection. TCRdb used MiXCR to reprocess the 5' RACE reads, holding one entry per CDR3 protein. The sample lists about 45,000 distinct CDR3 sequences; around 10% were seen once. The sample taken for sequencing was whole blood. These receptors came from an adult who was a healthcare worker with PCR-confirmed SARS-CoV-2 infection or an uninfected control (not recorded which).

This clonotype was picked up many times. The chain employs TRBV5-1 and TRBJ2-1; D gene uncertain. Looked up from germline, CDR1 is SGHRS and CDR2 is YFSETQ. The CDR3 runs 15 residues. Deletions cut 3 bases from V and 0 bases from J, with 10 bases between. The CDR3 region is CASSSTAVSYNEQFF. The CDR3 DNA reads TGCGCCAGCAGCTCCACTGCTGTCTCCTACAATGAGCAGTTCTTC.

This rearrangement joins TRBV4-3 to TRBJ2-7; D is tentatively TRBD1 or TRBD2 (5 bases each). Trimming removed 0 bases from V and 5 bases from J, with 5 bases in between. This CDR3 spans 12 amino acids. Germline V lookup: CDR1 LGHNA, CDR2 YSLEER. The CDR3 loop reads CASSQEGHEQYF. The CDR3 DNA sequence: TGCGCCAGCAGCCAAGAGGGACACGAGCAGTACTTC.

This clonotype was counted at least ten times. The chain uses TRBV19 and TRBJ2-2; D is perhaps TRBD2 (6 bases). V was cut by 4 bases and J by 0 bases, with 12 bases left in between. The CDR3 runs 16 residues. The germline CDR1 and CDR2 sequences are LNHDA and SQIVND (reference sequence). CDR3 loop: CASSTPGLANTGELFF. Written as DNA, the CDR3 is TGTGCCAGTAGTACCCCGGGACTCGCGAACACCGGGGAGCTGTTTTTT.

This clonotype came up once. The gene calls are TRBV12-3 or TRBV12-4 and TRBJ2-7, with D unclear. Trimming took off 3 bases at V and 3 bases at J, with 3 bases between the two ends. This CDR3 is built from 11 residues. DNA for the CDR3: TGTGCCAGCAGTTTTTTCTACGAGCAGTACTTC. Its protein is CASSFFYEQYF.

The CDR3 sequence: CASSFVSSGTGELFF. The DNA for the CDR3 is TGTGCCAGCAGCTTTGTTAGTTCGGGCACCGGGGAGCTGTTTTTT. The V and J genes are TRBV11-2 and TRBJ2-2, with no clear D. Deletions cut 3 bases from V and 4 bases from J, with 12 bases between. The CDR3 loop spans 15 amino acids. From germline, CDR1 is SGHAT and CDR2 FQNNGV.

This clonotype was recorded many times. The rearrangement joins TRBV7-9 to TRBJ1-4; no reliable D call. CDR3 length: 13 amino acids. CDR1 is SEHNR and CDR2 is FQNEAQ in the germline V gene (reference sequence). The V and J ends lost 7 bases and 12 bases respectively, with 18 bases between them. CDR3 sequence: CASNYEISKELFF. The CDR3 nucleotides are TGTGCCAGCAACTACGAAATCTCGAAGGAACTGTTTTTT.

This clonotype was counted many times. At one end, the junction sequence differs from germline, possibly due to a read error. The CDR3 sequence: CASSLESVQGVKHYF. As DNA, the CDR3 is TGCGCCAGCAGCTTGGAATCTGTACAGGGCGTTAAGCACTACTTC. The gene calls are TRBV5-1 and TRBJ2-7; D might be TRBD1 (6 bases). This CDR3 spans 15 amino acids. Per germline, CDR1 SGHRS and CDR2 YFSETQ.

In this sample, this clonotype turned up many times. The rearrangement uses TRBV19 and TRBJ2-1; the match to TRBD1 covers 7 bases. The CDR3 sequence is 16 residues long. CDR1 is LNHDA, CDR2 SQIVND, per germline (reference sequence). The V segment lost 6 bases and the J segment 2 bases; nucleotides outside the gene matches: 10. The chain's CDR3 is CASRWRTGEAYNEQFF. In nucleotides, the CDR3 is TGTGCCAGTAGGTGGAGGACAGGCGAAGCCTACAATGAGCAGTTCTTC.

This chain joins TRBV4-1 and TRBJ2-7; D not certain. Germline CDR1 reads MGHRA; CDR2 reads YSYEKL. The CDR3 covers 15 residues. The V gene lost 1 base and the J gene lost 6 bases, with 16 bases spanning the gap. The CDR3 protein is CASSQVLARGVEQYF. The CDR3 bases are TGCGCCAGCAGCCAAGTCCTGGCAAGAGGTGTCGAGCAGTACTTC.

This clonotype has at least ten counts. The chain is built from TRBV9 and TRBJ2-1, with TRBD2 as a possible D gene (5 bases). This CDR3 spans 18 amino acids. Trimming took off 0 bases at V and 0 bases at J, with 16 bases between the two ends. Germline assignment: CDR1 SGDLS and CDR2 YYNGEE. CDR3 sequence: CASSVDALRAFSYNEQFF. CDR3 coding DNA: TGTGCCAGCAGCGTAGACGCTCTGCGGGCATTCTCCTACAATGAGCAGTTCTTC.

This clonotype appeared a few times. J is TRBJ2-7 and V is TRBV29-1; D is unresolved. Germline-derived CDR1 and CDR2 are SQVTM and ANQGSEA. This CDR3 comprises 11 residues. The V gene lost 2 bases and the J gene lost 2 bases, with 4 bases spanning the gap. The CDR3 bases are TGCAGCGTTGAAACAGCCTACGAGCAGTACTTC. As protein: CSVETAYEQYF.

This clonotype was seen at least ten times. The CDR3 is CASSEGRARTDTQYF. The CDR3 DNA sequence: TGTGCCAGCAGTGAAGGGAGGGCACGGACAGATACGCAGTATTTT. The V and J genes are TRBV2 and TRBJ2-3; TRBD2 is a possible D gene (6 bases). Trimming shortened V by 1 base and J by 3 bases, and 11 bases separated the two germline ends. The CDR3 is 15 amino acids. Germline V CDR1 and CDR2: SNHLY, FYNNEI.

This clonotype was seen ten or more times. The chain couples TRBV7-6 to TRBJ2-1; no clear D gene. CDR3 size: 13 residues. V lost 5 bases and J lost 1, with 6 bases in between. The V gene's germline CDR1 is SGHVS and CDR2 FNYEAQ. The CDR3 spells CASSPSSYNEQFF. CDR3 bases: TGTGCCAGCAGCCCATCGTCCTACAATGAGCAGTTCTTC.

The table lists this clonotype with a few counts. V is TRBV3-1 and J is TRBJ1-1, with a possible D match to TRBD1 (5 bases). V dropped 0 bases and J dropped 5 bases, with 13 bases sitting between them. The CDR3 contains 15 residues. Germline CDR1 reads LGHDT; CDR2 reads YNNKEL (reference sequence). CDR3 DNA: TGTGCCAGCAGCCAAGAAGTCGGGGGGTTGACTGAAGCTTTCTTT. This translates into CASSQEVGGLTEAFF.

This clonotype has ten or more counts. The chain links TRBV19 to TRBJ2-1; 9 bases agree with TRBD2. V shed 3 bases, J shed 8 bases, and the junction held 11 bases outside the gene matches. This CDR3 is built from 16 residues. Germline lookup yields CDR1 LNHDA and CDR2 SQIVND (reference sequence). The CDR3 bases are TGTGCCAGTAGTATTTTGGGGGGGACTAGCAGCCATGAGCAGTTCTTC. This gives the protein CASSILGGTSSHEQFF.